This T cell receptor (beta chain) was identified in a study of shared clonotypes between healthy human individuals. Comments on this clone: The antigen is undetermined. Other nucleotide sequences in the sample specify the same CDR3.

Execution of the assay was at deep level. TCRdb's table, derived via immunoSEQ multiplex PCR, lists solely in-frame clones and lacks some. The data contain roughly 2.2 million clones, just over 90% of them singletons. Study outcomes and limitations: In a handful of donors, roughly 5.2% of naive CD4 clonotypes appeared in common. Clonotypes not shared had lower generation probabilities than those common to all four donors. Sampling was confined to blood; repertoires within tissues likely differ.

Sequenced input: naive CD4+ T cells from PBMCs. Subset given: CD45RA+ positively selected. The TCR originated in a man aged 18 to 30 in good health. Some clones in this sample may be carry-over from other donors' samples.

The chain's CDR3 is CASSVAGASYEQYF. The CDR3 bases are TGTGCCAGCAGCGTAGCAGGGGCCTCCTACGAGCAGTACTTC. V is TRBV9 and J is TRBJ2-7; possibly TRBD1 for D (6 bases). This CDR3 contains 14 residues. V was cut by 0 bases and J by 0 bases, with 7 bases left in between. Germline V gene lookup returns CDR1 SGDLS and CDR2 YYNGEE.